This T cell receptor (beta chain) stems from a study of T cells in Graves' hyperthyroidism and ophthalmopathy (dated 2019 in TCRdb). Context from the whole study: Peripheral blood samples were taken at initial diagnosis, before any treatment was given. The paper reports TCR Vbeta CDR3 sequencing of 130 to 150 peripheral blood samples: over 40 ophthalmopathy, roughly 80 hyperthyroidism and some 17 progressor patients. Once sampling was done, hyperthyroidism patients were given methimazole at a starting dose of 30 mg daily, whereas ophthalmopathy patients were given high-dose intravenous methylprednisolone. In addition, the study compared T-cell repertoires in thyroid tissue and in blood from roughly 6 Graves' hyperthyroidism patients. A discovery cohort of around 98 patients, approximately 44 with Graves' ophthalmopathy and 57 with stable Graves' hyperthyroidism, was used to find distinguishing TCR V-J signatures. The 90 to 100 discovery patients were randomly divided into training and test sets at a 7:3 ratio. Prospective prediction of ophthalmopathy was tested in an independent validation cohort of approximately 18 hyperthyroidism patients and some 17 patients who later progressed to ophthalmopathy.

Ophthalmopathy patients had moderately to severely active disease, with a Clinical Activity Score of 3 or more, a NOSPECS grade of 4 or more, and a disease duration of less than 3 months. The study excluded patients with uncontrolled infections, other autoimmune diseases, pregnancy or lactation. Diagnoses were based on clinical symptoms, serum thyroxine and TRAb, thyroid ultrasound and orbital computed tomography. PBMCs were separated from under 11 ml of fresh peripheral blood using Ficoll-Paque density gradient centrifugation. Total RNA was extracted with Trizol reagent, and quality was checked on an Agilent 2100 Bioanalyzer. The TCR beta CDR3 regions were amplified from the RNA transcripts. A first-round RT-PCR of the TCR CDR3 used the HTBI primer set with the Qiagen OneStep RT-PCR kit. The libraries were constructed in a second round of multiplex PCR and then size-selected and purified. Libraries were sequenced paired-end with 100 bp reads on an Illumina HiSeq2000. Per the source publication's procedure: SOAPnuke was used to process the raw data, removing reads that contained adapters or uncalled bases, had a mean Phred below 15, or lacked an exact match to the constant primer or identifier. COPE v1.2.5 was used to merge high-quality paired reads, and clonotypes were defined as unique nucleotide sequences. Clonotypes were aligned to IMGT TRBV, TRBD and TRBJ reference segments using MiTCR v1.1. The analysis was restricted to V-J combinations with a frequency above 0.0001, which together covered 99% to 99.2% of the repertoires. A TCS score was defined as the ratio of F50 (clonal expansion) to E x V (chaos), with BLOSUM62-based TCRdist applied between CDR3 peptides within each V-J. Welch's t-statistics and random forest reduced several hundred V-J features to about 13, which were used in a naive Bayes classifier (R e1071). The raw public data were reprocessed by TCRdb itself: fastp quality trimming at Q25, MiXCR clonotype calling, in-frame beta chains only. CDR3 protein sequences are deduplicated, and each keeps its most common genes and DNA. TCRdb's processing, not the study's, gives the V and J calls here. Counted in this sample were about half a million distinct CDR3 sequences; 20% of them appeared once. About 45% of the sample is held by the ten biggest clonotypes.

The CDR3 covers 13 residues, taking in both the cysteine and the phenylalanine. CDR3 DNA is the only sequence kept; it has 39 bases, read in frame from the first base. The germline V gene specifies SGHNT as CDR1 and YENEEA as CDR2. V loses 5 bases of germline sequence and J loses 7 bases, and the interval between the two ends is 14 bases. What the work shows at the level of the full study, not this receptor alone: During validation, the model predicted progression to ophthalmopathy a median of around 6 months ahead of onset, with approximately 70% sensitivity and 72% to 80% specificity. Sample size was not statistically predetermined, and investigators were not blinded to group allocation. Ophthalmopathy was separated from stable hyperthyroidism by a 13 V-J signature model, with approximately 85% sensitivity and roughly 81% specificity obtained in cross-validation and 80%/75% obtained in testing. Blood samples also contained most of the expanded thyroid clonotypes (frequency above 0.001), which suggests that blood repertoires may reflect thyroid immune responses.

This clonotype was picked up many times. Its antigen is unknown. One base away there is no much larger clone; base qualities are not given. The sequence derives from a middle-aged man with Graves' ophthalmopathy. The chain uses TRBV11-3 and TRBJ2-5, with the D call perhaps TRBD1 or TRBD2, each one matching 7 bases. The sample comprised blood. The nucleotide sequence is given as TGTGCCAGCAGCGTCAGGGGGGAGGGGACCCAGTACTTC. Its translation is CASSVRGEGTQYF. The CDR3, completed at both ends by the reference TRBV11-3 and TRBJ2-5 genes, gives the full variable domain EAGVVQSPRYKIIEKKQPVAFWCNPISGHNTLYWYLQNLGQGPELLIRYENEEAVDDSQLPKDRFSAERLKGVDSTLKIQPAELGDSAVYLCASSVRGEGTQYFGPGTRLLVL.